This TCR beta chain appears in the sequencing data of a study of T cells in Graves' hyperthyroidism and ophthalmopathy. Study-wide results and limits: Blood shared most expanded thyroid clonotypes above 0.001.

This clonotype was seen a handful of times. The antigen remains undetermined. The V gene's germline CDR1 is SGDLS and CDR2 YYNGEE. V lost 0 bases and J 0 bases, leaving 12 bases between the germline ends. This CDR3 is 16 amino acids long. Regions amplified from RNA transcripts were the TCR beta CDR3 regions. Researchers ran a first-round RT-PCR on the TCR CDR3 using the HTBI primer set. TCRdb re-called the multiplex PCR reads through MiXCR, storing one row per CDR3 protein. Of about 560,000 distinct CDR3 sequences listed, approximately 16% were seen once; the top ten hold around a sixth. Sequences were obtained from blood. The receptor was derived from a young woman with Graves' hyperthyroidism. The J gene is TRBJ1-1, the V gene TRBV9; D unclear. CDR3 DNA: TGTGCCAGCAGCGTAGGGTCCGGGGAAATGAACACTGAAGCTTTCTTT. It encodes CASSVGSGEMNTEAFF.